This TCR beta chain appears in the sequencing data of a study of CD8+ T cells in alopecia areata. Whole-study context: Using the percentage of affected scalp area, treated patients' severity was scored.

Treatment specified: oral pan-JAK inhibitor, 5-10 mg twice daily. Sorting from PBMCs produced CD4+ and CD8+ T cells. Per the germline V gene, CDR1 is SNHLY and CDR2 is FYNNEI. V trimming: 6 bases; J trimming: 9 bases; junction bases outside the gene matches: 6. The CDR3 extends over 14 amino acids. cDNA prepared by RNA extraction and subsequent reverse transcription served as the template for sequencing. The assay was immunoSEQ multiplex PCR, and TCRdb's table has in-frame clones only and misses some. Among hundreds of thousands of clones listed, roughly 60% were seen once. The sequence was collected from a human donor with alopecia areata. The specimen comprised CD4+ T cells sorted from blood, sampled at week 24, from a patient treated with tofacitinib. The chain has TRBV2 and TRBJ2-6, with 9 bases matching TRBD1. CDR3 loop: CASSPDRGYNVLTF. CDR3 coding DNA: TGTGCCAGCAGCCCGGACAGGGGTTACAACGTCCTGACTTTC. The whole variable domain, filled in from reference TRBV2 and TRBJ2-6, reads EPEVTQTPSHQVTQMGQEVILRCVPISNHLYFYWYRQILGQKVEFLVSFYNNEISEKSEIFDDQFSVERPDGSNFTLKIRSTKLEDSAMYFCASSPDRGYNVLTFGAGSRLTVL.